This TCR beta chain appears in the sequencing data of a study of T cells in pancreatic ductal adenocarcinoma. The study, taken as a whole, reports: Unique clonotypes were roughly 8-fold more numerous in blood than in tumor. Blood clonality (roughly 0.07) did not differ significantly from tumor (roughly 0.1). Enrichment of CD45RO+ effector over naive T cells in tumors may bias clonality.

No neoadjuvant therapy was given to the selected pancreatic ductal adenocarcinoma patients before their surgery. This clone showed up just once. Its antigen remains unknown. The CDR3 is 14 residues long. Germline CDR1 and CDR2: SGHTA and FQGNSA. The V gene lost 2 bases and the J gene lost 10 bases, with 14 bases spanning the gap. TCRdb keeps only in-frame clones here, not all; method: immunoSEQ multiplex PCR. This table has 4,500 to 5,000 clones, approximately 79% appearing once. Specimen: pancreatic tumor tissue. The clonotype was recovered from a human donor with pancreatic ductal adenocarcinoma. The donor label of this sample is uncertain. The chain employs TRBV7-2 and TRBJ2-2; D unclear. CDR3 DNA sequence: TGTGCCAGCAGCTTAACCTGGACGAATCTGGAGCTGTTTTTT. Translation gives CASSLTWTNLELFF.